The 24 T cell receptor beta chains listed next were all sequenced from one sample in a study of post-analysis software for immune sequencing data. cDNA libraries for TCR beta contained unique molecular identifiers. TCRdb analysed the PCR reads with MiXCR anew, one entry per CDR3 protein. Found here are about 540,000 distinct CDR3 sequences, roughly 34% of them singletons; the top ten hold 4.5% to 7.5%. The antigens for these receptors are not known. Notes on the study in general: Roughly 5 TRBV segments occurring more often in patients than controls included TRBV5-6, TRBV5-1 and TRBV20-1.

The sequencing sample was made of blood. Receptors were obtained from a girl under 18 with multiple sclerosis.

This clonotype was detected only a few times. V is TRBV11-3 and J is TRBJ2-3, with D uncertain. V lost 1 base and J 6 bases, leaving 5 bases between the germline ends. The length of the CDR3 is 12 residues. Per the germline V gene, CDR1 is SGHNT and CDR2 is YENEEA. CDR3: CASSLGMDTQYF. As DNA, the CDR3 is TGTGCCAGCAGCTTAGGGATGGATACGCAGTATTTT.

This clonotype appeared a few times. This chain connects TRBV29-1 to TRBJ1-2; 9 bases match TRBD1. The CDR3 spans 14 residues. In germline, CDR1 is SQVTM, CDR2 ANQGSEA. The ends lost 4 bases at V and 4 bases at J; junction bases unmatched: 7. CDR3 sequence reads: CSVVEGQGGYGYTF. Here the CDR3 DNA reads TGCAGCGTTGTCGAGGGACAGGGAGGCTATGGCTACACCTTC.

The chain has TRBV20-1 and TRBJ1-5; D ambiguous. Germline lookup yields CDR1 DFQATT and CDR2 SNEGSKA (reference sequence). The CDR3 contains 14 residues. V lost 8 bases and J lost 1, with 15 bases in between. CDR3 in DNA: TGCAGTACCTCGGAGATGGGAAGCAATCAGCCCCAGCATTTT. It yields the protein CSTSEMGSNQPQHF.

The rearrangement joins TRBV7-2 to TRBJ1-2; D is ambiguous. This CDR3 spans 15 amino acids. Germline assignment: CDR1 SGHTA and CDR2 FQGNSA. V shed 1 base and J shed 0 bases, with 9 bases lying between them. CDR3 nucleotide sequence: TGTGCCAGCAGCTTAGGTGGAATTCCTAACTATGGCTACACCTTC. Its translation is CASSLGGIPNYGYTF.

This clonotype was recorded a few times. This sequence joins TRBV29-1 and TRBJ2-7; D possibly matches TRBD1 or TRBD2 (6 bases each). There are 14 residues in the CDR3. Trimming removed 3 bases from V and 1 base from J, with 13 bases in between. Germline-derived CDR1 and CDR2 are SQVTM and ANQGSEA. The CDR3 sequence: CSVDRGQGSYEQYF. CDR3 nucleotide sequence: TGCAGCGTTGATCGGGGGCAGGGATCCTACGAGCAGTACTTC.

In regard to this clonotype: One junction end disagrees with the germline gene, perhaps due to a read error. J is TRBJ1-2 and V is TRBV29-1; D is unclear. CDR1 is SQVTM and CDR2 is ANQGSEA in the germline V gene. This CDR3 region has 13 residues. CDR3 sequence: CSAPGEGNYDYTF. The CDR3 region has the DNA TGCAGCGCGCCCGGGGAAGGCAACTATGACTACACCTTC.

The chain carries TRBV4-1 and TRBJ1-5, with D possibly being TRBD1 (6 bases). The V gene lost 7 bases and the J gene lost 6 bases, with 19 bases spanning the gap. This CDR3 contains 15 residues. Germline CDR1 is MGHRA and CDR2 is YSYEKL. The CDR3 DNA reads TGCGCCAGCACCTCATCCACAGGGAAGGGTCAGCCCCAGCATTTT. Its translation: CASTSSTGKGQPQHF.

CDR3 sequence (DNA): TGCAGTGCTAGAGACCGGGGGCCTCAAGAGACCCAGTACTTC. Protein sequence: CSARDRGPQETQYF. The chain combines TRBV20-1 with TRBJ2-5, with D perhaps assigned TRBD1 or TRBD2 (6 bases each). This CDR3 is built from 14 residues. Germline CDR1 and CDR2: DFQATT and SNEGSKA (reference sequence). The V gene lost 0 bases and the J gene lost 2 bases, with 10 bases spanning the gap.

As for this clonotype: Given a much more abundant clone one base away, this may be a read error. The chain carries TRBV20-1 and TRBJ2-7, with D maybe TRBD1 (5 bases). The V end was cut by 2 bases, the J end by 7 bases, with 18 bases between. CDR1 DFQATT and CDR2 SNEGSKA come from the germline V gene (reference sequence). This CDR3 contains 14 residues. CDR3 DNA sequence: TGCAGTGCTAGACGGACATCTTCTTACAATGAGCAGTACTTC. The encoded protein is CSARRTSSYNEQYF.

The rearrangement links TRBV5-1 to TRBJ2-1; no reliable D call. The closer fit of TRBJ2-7 to the DNA end suggests the J call may be wrong. Germline loops: CDR1 SGHRS, CDR2 YFSETQ. The CDR3 covers 14 residues. CDR3 protein: CASSSLEGSYEQYF. CDR3 DNA sequence: TGCGCCAGCAGCTCCCTAGAAGGGTCCTACGAGCAGTACTTC.

The rearrangement joins TRBV3-1 to TRBJ1-1; 8 positions match TRBD1. The germline CDR1 and CDR2 sequences are LGHDT and YNNKEL (reference sequence). The CDR3 loop spans 12 amino acids. Trimming took 8 bases from V and 4 from J; bases not matched to a gene: 3. The CDR3 loop reads CASQDRATEAFF. The CDR3 nucleotides read TGTGCCAGCCAGGACAGGGCCACTGAAGCTTTCTTT.

The rearrangement uses TRBV12-3 or TRBV12-4 and TRBJ2-3; D is possibly TRBD1 (5 bases). V was trimmed by 6 bases and J by 4 bases, leaving 14 bases between them. The CDR3 spans 14 residues. The chain's CDR3 is CASSLGVPADTQYF. In nucleotides, the CDR3 is TGTGCCAGCAGCCTAGGGGTCCCAGCAGATACGCAGTATTTT.

This clonotype was seen only a few times. The chain links TRBV5-1 to TRBJ2-1, with D uncertain. With 0 bases removed from V and 8 bases from J, the gap between germline ends came to 9 bases. The CDR3 has 13 amino acids. Germline loops: CDR1 SGHRS, CDR2 YFSETQ. The CDR3 coding sequence is TGCGCCAGCAGCTTGGTTCTAGTAGATGAGCAGTTCTTC. This gives the protein CASSLVLVDEQFF.

This clonotype was picked up a small number of times. V usage is TRBV20-1 and J usage is TRBJ1-5; no firm D call. The germline V gene has CDR1 DFQATT and CDR2 SNEGSKA (reference sequence). Trimming took off 3 bases at V and 3 bases at J, with 12 bases between the two ends. CDR3 length: 14 amino acids. The CDR3 DNA reads TGCAGTGCTAGTCGCCGCGCTGCCAATCAGCCCCAGCATTTT. It encodes CSASRRAANQPQHF.

This clonotype was picked up a small number of times. The rearrangement uses TRBV20-1 and TRBJ2-3; no clear D gene. V lost 6 bases and J lost 0, with 13 bases in between. The CDR3 runs 14 residues. Per germline, CDR1 DFQATT and CDR2 SNEGSKA (reference sequence). The CDR3 sequence is CSALVQPSTDTQYF. For the CDR3, the DNA is TGCAGTGCGCTGGTTCAGCCTAGCACAGATACGCAGTATTTT.

This clonotype was counted a few times. The chain recombines TRBV12-3 or TRBV12-4 with TRBJ1-5, with a weak D call TRBD1 (5 bases). The CDR3 is 16 amino acids. Trimming took 3 bases from V and 4 from J, leaving 16 bases between them. The CDR3 loop reads CASSFWGVGTNQPQHF. The CDR3 DNA is TGTGCCAGCAGTTTTTGGGGCGTCGGAACGAATCAGCCCCAGCATTTT.

V usage is TRBV9 and J usage is TRBJ2-2, with D hard to call. CDR1 and CDR2 (germline): SGDLS, YYNGEE. Trimming took off 3 bases at V and 2 bases at J, with 14 bases between the two ends. This CDR3 contains 16 residues. CDR3 sequence reads: CASSAGQLLNTGELFF. The CDR3 bases are TGTGCCAGCAGCGCCGGGCAACTCCTTAACACCGGGGAGCTGTTTTTT. Based on the CDR3 plus reference TRBV9 and TRBJ2-2, the full variable domain is DSGVTQTPKHLITATGQRVTLRCSPRSGDLSVYWYQQSLDQGLQFLIQYYNGEERAKGNILERFSAQQFPDLHSELNLSSLELGDSALYFCASSAGQLLNTGELFFGEGSRLTVL.

The sample holds a few counts of this clonotype. The chain joins TRBV4-1 to TRBJ1-4, with no clear D. Deletions cut 1 base from V and 1 base from J, with 10 bases between. The CDR3 loop spans 16 amino acids. In germline, CDR1 is MGHRA, CDR2 YSYEKL. Written as DNA, the CDR3 is TGCGCCAGCAGCCAAGCACGGACTGGAACTAATGAAAAACTGTTTTTT. Its translation is CASSQARTGTNEKLFF.

This clonotype was seen a few times. The CDR3 nucleotides read TGCAGTGCTGAAGGGACTCCGGGAGGGGGCAAAAACATTCAGTACTTC. This translates into CSAEGTPGGGKNIQYF. This sequence joins TRBV20-1 and TRBJ2-5, with 8 bases lining up with TRBD2. The J call is in doubt because the DNA end fits TRBJ2-4 better. Germline CDR1 and CDR2: DFQATT and SNEGSKA (reference sequence). The CDR3 extends over 16 amino acids.

The chain is built from TRBV7-2 and TRBJ2-5, with TRBD2 matching over 9 bases. Germline V gene data show CDR1 as SGHTA and CDR2 as FQGNSA. The ends lost 2 bases at V and 0 bases at J; junction bases unmatched: 13. The CDR3 sequence is 19 residues long. This CDR3 is CASSLLSGGLAGYQETQYF. The CDR3 DNA sequence: TGTGCCAGCAGCTTACTATCTGGGGGTCTAGCGGGGTACCAAGAGACCCAGTACTTC.

For the CDR3, the DNA is TGTGCCAGCAGCTTACGGTCCGGGACAGAGTACGAGCAGTACTTC. Residues: CASSLRSGTEYEQYF. The V and J genes are TRBV7-2 and TRBJ2-7; TRBD1 aligns across 7 bases. Looked up from germline, CDR1 is SGHTA and CDR2 is FQGNSA. The CDR3 has 15 residues. V lost 2 bases to trimming and J lost 4 bases; unmatched junction nucleotides: 8.

The rearrangement uses TRBV2 and TRBJ2-6; D ambiguous. The germline V and J ends were trimmed by 7 bases and 0 bases, with 10 bases remaining between them. Per germline, CDR1 SNHLY and CDR2 FYNNEI. CDR3 length equals 15 residues. CDR3 coding DNA: TGTGCCAGCATGGCCGAGGTCTCTGGGGCCAACGTCCTGACTTTC. The encoded protein is CASMAEVSGANVLTF.

Only a few counts were recorded for this clonotype. The chain uses TRBV10-3 and TRBJ2-6; 9 bases match TRBD1. CDR1 and CDR2 (germline): ENHRY, SYGVKD. The CDR3 runs to 17 residues. Trimming cost V 5 bases and J 3 bases; bases outside gene matches: 8. The DNA for the CDR3 is TGTGCCATCAGTCTCCGGGACAGGGAGCGTGGGGCCAACGTCCTGACTTTC. The encoded protein is CAISLRDRERGANVLTF.

Turning to this clonotype: Sequence at one end of the junction differs from germline and may be a read error. The V call is TRBV6-6, the J call TRBJ2-5; maybe TRBD1 (8 bases). This CDR3 spans 15 amino acids. The germline V gene has CDR1 MNHNY and CDR2 SVGAGI (reference sequence). This CDR3 reads CTSSYSQGGQETQYF. Here the CDR3 DNA reads TGTACCAGCAGTTACTCACAGGGGGGGCAAGAGACCCAGTACTTC.